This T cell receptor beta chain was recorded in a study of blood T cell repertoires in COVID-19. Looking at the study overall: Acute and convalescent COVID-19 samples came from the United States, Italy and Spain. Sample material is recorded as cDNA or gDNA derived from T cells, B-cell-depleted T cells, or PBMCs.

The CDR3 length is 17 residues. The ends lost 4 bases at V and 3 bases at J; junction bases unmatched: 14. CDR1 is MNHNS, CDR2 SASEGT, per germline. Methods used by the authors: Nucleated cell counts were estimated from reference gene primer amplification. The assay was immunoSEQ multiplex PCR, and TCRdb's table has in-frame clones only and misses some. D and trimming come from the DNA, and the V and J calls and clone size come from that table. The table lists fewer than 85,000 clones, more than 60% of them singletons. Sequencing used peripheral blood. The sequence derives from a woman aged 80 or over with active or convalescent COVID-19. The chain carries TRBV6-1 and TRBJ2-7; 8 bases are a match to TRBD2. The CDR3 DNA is TGTGCCAGCAGTGCGGCGAGCGGAGCGGGGGACCTCTACGAGCAGTACTTC. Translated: CASSAASGAGDLYEQYF.